Listed below are T cell receptor beta chains from one sample, sequenced in a study of blood T cell repertoires in COVID-19. Sequenced by immunoSEQ multiplex PCR; TCRdb stores in-frame clones only, minus some. Among a few hundred thousand clones, around 86% were seen once, and the ten largest hold 5% to 5.5%. The source material was PBMCs or T cells enriched from blood (not recorded which). These receptors all come from a woman aged 45-59 years who had recovered from COVID-19. CDR3s include the opening cysteine and the closing phenylalanine or tryptophan. The D gene is left open where the match is weak. Size tells how often a clone was seen (once, few, many) or the class of an expanded clone, and some rows leave it out.

d_gene,v_gene,abundance,j_gene,len,CDR3aa,CDR3nt
.,TRBV5-4,.,TRBJ1-1,16,CASSAGQPLTNTEAFF,TGTGCCAGCAGCGCCGGACAGCCCCTGACGAACACTGAAGCTTTCTTT
TRBD1,TRBV27,.,TRBJ1-2,17,CASSPRTPSTGRYGYTF,TGTGCCAGCAGTCCACGAACGCCCTCGACAGGGAGGTATGGCTACACCTTC
.,TRBV5-8,.,TRBJ1-1,17,CASSLIGGLLVNTEAFF,TGTGCCAGCAGCTTGATCGGGGGGCTGTTGGTGAACACTGAAGCTTTCTTT
.,TRBV27,few,TRBJ2-7,12,CASSTPTYEQYF,TGTGCCAGCAGTACACCAACCTACGAGCAGTACTTC
.,TRBV6-5,once,TRBJ1-2,13,CASTLDSNYGYTF,TGTGCCAGCACTCTGGACTCTAACTATGGCTACACCTTC
TRBD2,TRBV7-3,.,TRBJ2-7,14,CASRVAGGQYEQYF,TGTGCCAGCAGAGTAGCGGGGGGCCAGTACGAGCAGTACTTC
TRBD1,TRBV9,.,TRBJ2-6,17,CASSVGQGDSGANVLTF,TGTGCCAGCAGCGTGGGACAGGGGGACTCTGGGGCCAACGTCCTGACTTTC
.,TRBV6-2/TRBV6-3,.,TRBJ1-5,17,CASSYGGAFFGNQPQHF,TGTGCCAGCAGTTACGGGGGGGCGTTCTTTGGCAATCAGCCCCAGCATTTT
TRBD1,TRBV2,.,TRBJ1-1,14,CASTSGQGVTEAFF,TGTGCCAGCACCAGCGGACAGGGAGTGACTGAAGCTTTCTTT
.,TRBV5-4,.,TRBJ1-3,13,CASSTSGGNTIYF,TGTGCCAGCAGCACGAGCGGTGGAAACACCATATATTTT
.,TRBV28,.,TRBJ1-1,14,CASSLTGVNTEAFF,TGTGCCAGCAGTTTGACAGGAGTGAACACTGAAGCTTTCTTT
TRBD1,TRBV30,.,TRBJ1-5,16,CAWSVTGTGLNQPQHF,TGTGCCTGGAGTGTAACGGGGACAGGGCTTAATCAGCCCCAGCATTTT
TRBD1,TRBV2,once,TRBJ1-4,14,CASKTGQTQEKLFF,TGTGCCAGCAAGACGGGACAGACCCAGGAAAAACTGTTTTTT
.,TRBV5-1,.,TRBJ2-7,15,CASRREPLVAYEQYF,TGCGCCAGCAGACGGGAGCCACTAGTGGCCTACGAGCAGTACTTC
.,TRBV6-5,.,TRBJ1-2,14,CASTPRGGSYGYTF,TGTGCCAGCACCCCGCGGGGGGGTAGCTATGGCTACACCTTC
TRBD1,TRBV2,.,TRBJ1-2,14,CASSAGTDFYGYTF,TGTGCCAGCAGCGCCGGGACAGATTTCTATGGCTACACCTTC
TRBD1,TRBV5-1,.,TRBJ1-1,15,CASSRETGGGIEAFF,TGCGCCAGCAGCCGGGAGACAGGGGGCGGAATTGAAGCTTTCTTT
.,TRBV19,.,TRBJ1-4,16,CASRAQGLGRNEKLFF,TGTGCCAGTAGGGCACAGGGATTAGGACGGAATGAAAAACTGTTTTTT
.,TRBV11-2,.,TRBJ2-3,15,CASSLNLAITDTQYF,TGTGCCAGCAGCTTAAACTTAGCCATAACAGATACGCAGTATTTT
.,TRBV19,few,TRBJ1-5,15,CASSGWAASNQPQHF,TGTGCCAGTAGTGGGTGGGCAGCCAGCAATCAGCCCCAGCATTTT
.,TRBV7-8,.,TRBJ2-1,12,CASSPPSGGQFF,TGTGCCAGCAGCCCCCCCTCCGGAGGGCAGTTCTTC
.,TRBV30,.,TRBJ2-5,15,CAWSVSGEGLETQYF,TGTGCCTGGAGTGTTTCAGGGGAGGGCTTAGAGACCCAGTACTTC
TRBD1,TRBV6-1,.,TRBJ1-3,17,CASSDGTGNHSGNTIYF,TGTGCCAGCAGTGACGGGACAGGGAATCACTCTGGAAACACCATATATTTT
.,TRBV2,.,TRBJ1-2,14,CASSPDTEYYGYTF,TGTGCCAGCAGCCCGGACACGGAGTACTATGGCTACACCTTC
TRBD1,TRBV5-1,once,TRBJ1-2,13,CASSLELGQASTF,TGCGCCAGCAGCTTGGAGCTAGGACAGGCGAGCACCTTC
TRBD1,TRBV18,few,TRBJ1-1,16,CASSPVWTGTNTEAFF,TGTGCCAGCTCACCAGTTTGGACAGGGACGAACACTGAAGCTTTCTTT
.,TRBV21-1,once,TRBJ2-6,17,CASSERRWVSGANVLTF,TGTGCCAGCAGCGAAAGGAGATGGGTCTCTGGGGCCAACGTCCTGACTTTC
.,TRBV27,.,TRBJ2-7,12,CASSPNPYEQYF,TGTGCCAGCAGTCCAAATCCCTACGAGCAGTACTTC
.,TRBV2,once,TRBJ1-4,13,CASSEQRREKLFF,TGTGCCAGCAGCGAACAGCGGAGGGAAAAACTGTTTTTT
TRBD1,TRBV5-4,.,TRBJ1-4,15,CASSTGQGGFGKLFF,TGTGCCAGCAGCACGGGACAGGGAGGGTTCGGGAAACTGTTTTTT
TRBD1,TRBV7-2,.,TRBJ2-5,16,CASSSGQGAFTETQYF,TGTGCCAGCAGCTCCGGACAGGGCGCCTTCACCGAGACCCAGTACTTC
.,TRBV30,.,TRBJ1-2,13,CAWWGGSNYGYTF,TGTGCCTGGTGGGGGGGGTCTAACTATGGCTACACCTTC
.,TRBV15,.,TRBJ1-2,15,CATSRDILGRLGYTF,TGTGCCACCAGCAGAGATATTTTGGGGCGGCTTGGCTACACCTTC
.,TRBV2,once,TRBJ1-5,16,CASSATTAGAGQPQHF,TGTGCCAGCAGTGCTACGACGGCAGGGGCTGGTCAGCCCCAGCATTTT
.,TRBV19,.,TRBJ1-5,15,CASRGGRNSNQPQHF,TGTGCCAGCCGCGGGGGCAGGAATAGCAATCAGCCCCAGCATTTT
.,TRBV6-2/TRBV6-3,.,TRBJ1-1,14,CASSSTGRDTEAFF,TGTGCCAGCAGTTCGACAGGAAGAGACACTGAAGCTTTCTTT
.,TRBV2,.,TRBJ2-5,16,CASSELAGSGRETQYF,TGTGCCAGCAGTGAACTGGCAGGGTCGGGTCGGGAGACCCAGTACTTC
.,TRBV10-1,few,TRBJ1-5,16,CASTQAGQPSNQPQHF,TGCGCCAGCACACAAGCGGGACAACCTAGCAATCAGCCCCAGCATTTT
.,TRBV19,few,TRBJ1-2,13,CASKLEDRVGYTF,TGTGCCAGTAAATTGGAGGACAGAGTTGGCTACACCTTC
TRBD1,TRBV19,.,TRBJ1-2,13,CASIPDRGEGYTF,TGTGCCAGTATCCCCGACAGGGGTGAAGGCTACACCTTC
.,TRBV7-2,.,TRBJ2-5,13,CASSSQGQETQYF,TGTGCCAGCAGCTCACAGGGACAAGAGACCCAGTACTTC
.,TRBV5-1,.,TRBJ1-1,13,CASSLGGVTEAFF,TGCGCCAGCAGCTTGGGGGGCGTCACTGAAGCTTTCTTT
.,TRBV6-1,.,TRBJ2-7,19,CASSEFKRGRGVDSYEQYF,TGTGCCAGCAGTGAGTTTAAACGGGGTCGCGGGGTCGATTCCTACGAGCAGTACTTC
.,TRBV5-6,.,TRBJ1-2,11,CASSFGQQYTF,TGTGCCAGCAGCTTCGGACAGCAGTACACCTTC
TRBD2,TRBV2,.,TRBJ2-7,14,CASSESLAASEQYF,TGTGCCAGCAGTGAATCCCTAGCGGCCAGCGAGCAGTACTTC
.,TRBV5-1,.,TRBJ2-1,12,CASSLGRNEQFF,TGCGCCAGCAGCCTAGGAAGGAATGAGCAGTTCTTC
.,TRBV11-2,.,TRBJ1-5,15,CASSLGGGEGQPQHF,TGTGCCAGCAGCTTAGGCGGAGGGGAAGGTCAGCCCCAGCATTTT
.,TRBV7-2,once,TRBJ1-5,15,CASSLDRARNQPQHF,TGTGCCAGCAGCTTAGACAGGGCTCGGAATCAGCCCCAGCATTTT
TRBD1,TRBV19,.,TRBJ1-2,14,CVSDGGQGDYGYTF,TGTGTCTCGGACGGAGGACAGGGCGACTATGGCTACACCTTC
.,TRBV6-5,.,TRBJ1-1,13,CASTEGRRVPAFF,TGTGCCAGCACGGAGGGTCGGCGGGTTCCGGCTTTCTTT
.,TRBV19,.,TRBJ1-3,15,CASSAPTGIENTIYF,TGTGCCAGTAGTGCTCCCACAGGGATCGAAAACACCATATATTTT
.,TRBV5-6,.,TRBJ1-2,13,CASSGGVGYGYTF,TGTGCCAGCAGCGGAGGGGTCGGTTATGGCTACACCTTC
.,TRBV30,.,TRBJ1-4,14,CAWSGEGVDEKLFF,TGTGCCTGGAGTGGCGAGGGTGTGGATGAAAAACTGTTTTTT
TRBD1,TRBV5-1,.,TRBJ2-3,16,CASSLQGAGATDTQYF,TGCGCCAGCAGCCTACAGGGGGCTGGGGCGACGGATACGCAGTATTTT
.,TRBV7-2,.,TRBJ2-7,15,CASSLARAGTYEQYF,TGTGCCAGCAGCTTAGCGCGGGCGGGAACCTACGAGCAGTACTTC